This T cell receptor (beta chain) was found in a study of T cell changes during pregnancy in multiple sclerosis (dated by TCRdb to between 2018 and 2020). With regard to the full study: The study examined how the T cell repertoire changed over the course of pregnancy in women with multiple sclerosis.

The library was made by the immunoSEQ multiplex PCR assay. What TCRdb holds here is the immuneACCESS table cut down to in-frame rearrangements. Part of the clones is not present; checked against another copy, under half of the missing clones reflect an unresolved V gene, and the others are unexplained. This sample comprises about 47,000 clones, 80% to 95% of them detected only once. Of the sample, around 2.1% falls within the top ten clones. A note on this clone: Its antigen remains unidentified. The sample holds no much larger clone one base away, and base qualities are not on file.

The germline V gene specifies MRHNA as CDR1 and SNTAGT as CDR2. Spanning cysteine to phenylalanine, the CDR3 consists of 15 amino acids. Only CDR3 DNA is held: 45 bases, read in frame from base 1. The germline V end is reduced by 0 bases and the J end by 8 bases; junction bases left unmatched: 7. The clonotype was recovered from a female donor with multiple sclerosis, enrolled in a pregnancy study. The sequence is built from TRBV6-4 and TRBJ2-1; 7 bases in between match TRBD2. This material consisted of peripheral blood, taken in the third trimester of pregnancy. The nucleotide sequence reads as follows: TGTGCCAGCAGTGACTCTGGGGGAGGGTTGGATGAGCAGTTCTTC. Its protein product is CASSDSGGGLDEQFF.